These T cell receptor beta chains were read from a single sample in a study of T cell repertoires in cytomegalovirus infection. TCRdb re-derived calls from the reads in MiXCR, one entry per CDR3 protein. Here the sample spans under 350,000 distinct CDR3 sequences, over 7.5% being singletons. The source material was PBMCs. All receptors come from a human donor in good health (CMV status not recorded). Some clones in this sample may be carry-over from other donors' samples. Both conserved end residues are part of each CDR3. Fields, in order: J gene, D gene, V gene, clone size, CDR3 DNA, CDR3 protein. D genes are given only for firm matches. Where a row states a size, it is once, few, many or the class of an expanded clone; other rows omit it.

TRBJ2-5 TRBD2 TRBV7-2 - TGTGCCAGCAGCCTAACTCCGGGACTAGCGGGGGGAAAAGAGACCCAGTACTTC CASSLTPGLAGGKETQYF
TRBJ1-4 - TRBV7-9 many TGTGCCAGCAGCCCGACTGGGACTAATGAAAAACTGTTTTTT CASSPTGTNEKLFF
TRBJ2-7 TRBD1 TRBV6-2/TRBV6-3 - TGTGCCAGCATTCGACAGGGAAAAAACGAGCAGTACTTC CASIRQGKNEQYF
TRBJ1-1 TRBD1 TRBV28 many TGTGCCAGCAGTTTAAGGGGACAGGGGAGGTTGAACACTGAAGCTTTCTTT CASSLRGQGRLNTEAFF
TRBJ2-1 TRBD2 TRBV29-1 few TGCAGCGTTCCGGGACTAGTGGGTAATGAGCAGTTCTTC CSVPGLVGNEQFF
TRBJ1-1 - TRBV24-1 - TGTGCCACCAGTGAAGGGGCTTTGAACACTGAAGCTTTCTTT CATSEGALNTEAFF
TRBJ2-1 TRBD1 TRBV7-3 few TGTGCCAGCAGCCCTCACCCGGACAGGGTGTATACTGAGCAGTTCTTC CASSPHPDRVYTEQFF
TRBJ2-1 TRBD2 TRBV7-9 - TGTGCCAGCAGCTCCGGGGGGGGAGTGATCTACAATGAGCAGTTCTTC CASSSGGGVIYNEQFF
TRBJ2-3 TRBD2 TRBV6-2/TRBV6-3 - TGTGCCAGCAGTACCGGTCTAGCGGGGGGGCGCACAGATACGCAGTATTTT CASSTGLAGGRTDTQYF
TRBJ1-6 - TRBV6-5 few TGTGCCAGCAGTTACGGAATAAACAGGCTAAATTCACCCCTCCACTTT CASSYGINRLNSPLHF
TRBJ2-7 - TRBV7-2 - TGTGCCAGCAGCTCTCAGAGGGCGGGTGAGCAGTACTTC CASSSQRAGEQYF
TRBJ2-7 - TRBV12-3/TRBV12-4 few TGTGCCAGCAGTTTGGCGCCGGGACGGGACTACGAGCAGTACTTC CASSLAPGRDYEQYF
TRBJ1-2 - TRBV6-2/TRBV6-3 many TGTGCCAGCAGTTACTGGGAGGTTGGAAGTGGCTACACCTTC CASSYWEVGSGYTF
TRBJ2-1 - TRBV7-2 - TGTGCCAGCAGCTTGACTAGTCTATATGAGCAGTTCTTC CASSLTSLYEQFF
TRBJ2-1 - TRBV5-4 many TGTGCCAGCAGCTTCTCCTACAATGAGCAGTTCTTC CASSFSYNEQFF
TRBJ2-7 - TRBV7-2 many TGTGCCAGCAGCCTCGAACGTGGAGGATTACGAGAGCAGTACTTC CASSLERGGLREQYF
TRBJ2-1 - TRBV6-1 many TGTGCCAGCATGGAAGGGGGGCGAAGGAATGAGCAGTTCTTC CASMEGGRRNEQFF
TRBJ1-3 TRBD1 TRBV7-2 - TGTGCCAGCAGCTTGATGACAGGGGCTGGAAACACCATATATTTT CASSLMTGAGNTIYF
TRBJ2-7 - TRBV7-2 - TGTGCCAGCAGCTTACCCCAATACGAGCAGTACTTC CASSLPQYEQYF
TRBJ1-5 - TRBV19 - TGTGCCAGTAGTACCGGCCCCCAGGGCTTAGGGCCCCAGCATTTT CASSTGPQGLGPQHF
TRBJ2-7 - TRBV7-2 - TGTGCCAGCAGCTTAGGGGGCTTGGAGCAGTACTTC CASSLGGLEQYF
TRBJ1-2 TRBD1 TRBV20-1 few TGCAGTGCCCGAGGAGGGGGCGCTTCGTCTGGCTACACCTTC CSARGGGASSGYTF
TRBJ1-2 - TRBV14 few TGTGCCAGCAGCCCAGGGACGGTGATCTATGGCTACACCTTC CASSPGTVIYGYTF
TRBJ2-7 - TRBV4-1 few TGCGCCAGCAGCCAAGAGGTGACCTCGGTGTCCTACGAGCAGTACTTC CASSQEVTSVSYEQYF
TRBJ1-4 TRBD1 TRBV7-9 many TGTGCCAGCAGCCCGGGACAGGGTGGCGAAAAACTGTTTTTT CASSPGQGGEKLFF
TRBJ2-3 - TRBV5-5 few TGTGCCAGCAGCTTGGGGCCAGGCCTACTAGATACGCAGTATTTT CASSLGPGLLDTQYF
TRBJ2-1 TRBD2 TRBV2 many TGTGCCAGCAGTGAAATAGGGACTAGAGGTAATGAGCAGTTCTTC CASSEIGTRGNEQFF
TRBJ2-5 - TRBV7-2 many TGTGCCAGCAGCTTTATGGTCGGGCTGGAAGAGACCCAGTACTTC CASSFMVGLEETQYF
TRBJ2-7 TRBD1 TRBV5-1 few TGCGCCAGCAGCGTGGACAGGTTTGCCTTAGACGAGCAGTACTTC CASSVDRFALDEQYF
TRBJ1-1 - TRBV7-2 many TGTGCCAGCAGCCCGTTCGAGACATATCGTACTGAAGCTTTCTTT CASSPFETYRTEAFF
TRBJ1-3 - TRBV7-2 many TGTGCCAGCAGCTTAGTGGTTGGGGTTTTCTCTGGAAACACCATATATTTT CASSLVVGVFSGNTIYF
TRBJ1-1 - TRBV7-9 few TGTGCCAGCAGCTTAAGTCACACTGAAGCTTTCTTT CASSLSHTEAFF
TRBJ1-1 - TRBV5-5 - TGTGCCAGCACCCCTATCCCCGGGAACACTGAAGCTTTCTTT CASTPIPGNTEAFF
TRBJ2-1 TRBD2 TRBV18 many TGTGCCAGCTCACCTGGACTAGCGGCCTCCAATGAGCAGTTCTTC CASSPGLAASNEQFF
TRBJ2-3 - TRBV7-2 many TGTGCCAGCAATTCCGGCAGGGGGGGGGGCACAGATACGCAGTATTTT CASNSGRGGGTDTQYF
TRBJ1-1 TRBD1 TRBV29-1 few TGCAGCGCCTGGACAGGCACTGAAGCTTTCTTT CSAWTGTEAFF
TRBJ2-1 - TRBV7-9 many TGTGCCAGCAGCTTAGGGGTGGGAACAAGCCGGAACTACAATGAGCAGTTCTTC CASSLGVGTSRNYNEQFF
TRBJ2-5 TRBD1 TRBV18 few TGTGCCAGCTCACCACCGGGGGACAGGGGGAAGACCCAGTACTTC CASSPPGDRGKTQYF
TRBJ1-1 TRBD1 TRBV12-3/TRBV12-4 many TGTGCCAGCAGTTACGACAGGGGGATCGATGTGAACACTGAAGCTTTCTTT CASSYDRGIDVNTEAFF
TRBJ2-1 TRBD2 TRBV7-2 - TGTGCCAGCAGCTTAGCGGCTAGCGGGGGGGAAAGAGTCAATGAGCAGTTCTTC CASSLAASGGERVNEQFF
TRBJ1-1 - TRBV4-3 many TGCGCCAGCAGCCAAGATATCCCGCCCCGGGGTTACACTGAAGCTTTCTTT CASSQDIPPRGYTEAFF
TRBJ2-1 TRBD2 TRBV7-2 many TGTGCCAGCAGCGCGACACTAGCGGGGGAAGAGCAGTTCTTC CASSATLAGEEQFF
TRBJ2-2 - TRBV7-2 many TGTGCCAGCAGCTTAGGGTCACTCACCGGGGAGCTGTTTTTT CASSLGSLTGELFF
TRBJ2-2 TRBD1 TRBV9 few TGTGCCAGCAGCGTAGAGGCGACAGGGAATACCGGGGAGCTGTTTTTT CASSVEATGNTGELFF
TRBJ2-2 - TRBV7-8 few TGTGCCAGCAGCCTGAACAGGGTGACGACCGGGGAGCTGTTTTTT CASSLNRVTTGELFF
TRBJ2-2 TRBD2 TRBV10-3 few TGTGCCATCAGTGATAGCGGGGGGAACCCGCAGACCGGGGAGCTGTTTTTT CAISDSGGNPQTGELFF